This T cell receptor beta chain originates from a study of blood T cell repertoires in COVID-19. CDR3 length equals 13 residues. Germline V gene lookup returns CDR1 MNHEY and CDR2 SMNVEV (reference sequence). V lost 1 base and J 7 bases, leaving 10 bases between the germline ends. Authors' processing steps: Estimation of nucleated cell counts relied on the amplification of reference gene primers. Clones were sequenced by immunoSEQ multiplex PCR, and TCRdb holds only the in-frame ones, with some missing. V, J and clone size are those of that table, while D and trimming were read from the DNA. This sample has over 300,000 clones; nearly 90% occur once, and the top ten carry around 6.3%.

V and J are TRBV27 and TRBJ2-5, with D maybe TRBD1 (8 bases). The source of this sequence is a man aged 18-30 years with active or convalescent COVID-19. The material sequenced was peripheral blood. Written as DNA, the CDR3 is TGTGCCAGCAGTTTATACAGGGGGGGGACCCAGTACTTC. Its protein is CASSLYRGGTQYF.